This record looks at one TCR beta chain sequence and its context. This clonotype was counted many times. The antigen it binds to is not known. No per-base quality is available; no much larger clone lies one base away. This sample was sequenced with an Illumina Genome Analyzer IIx. TCRdb trimmed the raw reads at Q25, called clones with MiXCR and kept productive beta chains. Each CDR3 protein appears once, grouped with its most common genes and DNA. For this sample the table gives roughly 27,000 distinct CDR3 sequences, of which 15% to 20% were detected only once. Of the sample, under 4% is held by the ten largest clones. These data are taken from a study of patients with pleural tuberculosis (dated by TCRdb to 2013 to 2014). Inclusive of the bounding cysteine and phenylalanine, the CDR3 is 12 residues long. The CDR3 DNA has 36 bases and is translated from base 1. The V and J ends are trimmed by 5 bases and 7 bases, leaving 11 bases between them. The germline V gene supplies CDR1 WSHSY and CDR2 SAAADI.

The receptor was derived from a human donor with pleural tuberculosis. The rearrangement combines TRBV10-2 with TRBJ1-1; matching of 5 bases hints at TRBD1 as the D gene. Sequencing was carried out using peripheral blood. The CDR3 here reads CASSYTGLEAFF. The DNA reads as follows: TGCGCCAGCAGTTATACAGGACTTGAAGCTTTCTTT.